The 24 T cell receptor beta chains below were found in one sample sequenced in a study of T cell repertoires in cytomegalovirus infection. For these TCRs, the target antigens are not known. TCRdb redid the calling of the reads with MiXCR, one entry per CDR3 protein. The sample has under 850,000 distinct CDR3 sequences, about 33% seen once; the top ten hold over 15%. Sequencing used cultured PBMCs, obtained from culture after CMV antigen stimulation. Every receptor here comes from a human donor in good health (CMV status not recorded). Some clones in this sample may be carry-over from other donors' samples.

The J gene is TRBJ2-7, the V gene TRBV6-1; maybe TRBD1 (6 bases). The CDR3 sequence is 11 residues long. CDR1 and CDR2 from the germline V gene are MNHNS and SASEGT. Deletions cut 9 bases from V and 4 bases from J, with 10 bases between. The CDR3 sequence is CASPQGYEQYF. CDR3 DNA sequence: TGTGCCAGTCCGCAGGGGTACGAGCAGTACTTC.

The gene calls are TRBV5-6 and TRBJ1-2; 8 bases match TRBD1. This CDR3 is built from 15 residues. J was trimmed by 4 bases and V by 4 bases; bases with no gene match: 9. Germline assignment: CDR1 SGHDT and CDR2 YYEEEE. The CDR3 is CASSPYTGQGYGYTF. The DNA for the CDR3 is TGTGCCAGCAGCCCCTATACCGGACAGGGCTATGGCTACACCTTC.

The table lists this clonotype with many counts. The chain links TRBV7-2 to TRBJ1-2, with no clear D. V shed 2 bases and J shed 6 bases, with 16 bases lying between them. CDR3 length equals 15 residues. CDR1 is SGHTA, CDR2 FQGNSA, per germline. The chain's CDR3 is CASSLTRTGYNGYTF. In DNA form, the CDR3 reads TGTGCCAGCAGCTTAACCCGGACCGGATATAATGGCTACACCTTC.

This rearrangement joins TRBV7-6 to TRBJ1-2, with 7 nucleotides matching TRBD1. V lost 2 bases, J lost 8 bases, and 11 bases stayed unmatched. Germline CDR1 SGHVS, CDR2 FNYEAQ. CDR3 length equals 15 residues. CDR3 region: CASSLISGTVSGYTF. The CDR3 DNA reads TGTGCCAGCAGCTTAATTTCCGGGACAGTTAGCGGCTACACCTTC.

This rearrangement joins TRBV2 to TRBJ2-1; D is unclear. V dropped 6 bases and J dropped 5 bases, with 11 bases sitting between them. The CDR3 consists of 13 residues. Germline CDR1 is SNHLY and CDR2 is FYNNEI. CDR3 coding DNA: TGTGCCAGCAGCGAGAATTGGGACAATGAGCAGTTCTTC. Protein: CASSENWDNEQFF.

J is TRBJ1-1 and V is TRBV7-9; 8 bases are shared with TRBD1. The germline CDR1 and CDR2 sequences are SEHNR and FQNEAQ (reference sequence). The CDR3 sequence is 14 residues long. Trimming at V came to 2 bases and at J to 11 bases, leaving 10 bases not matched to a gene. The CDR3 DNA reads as TGTGCCAGCAGCTTAAACGCAGGGGGCCCTTCGGCTTTCTTT. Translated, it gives CASSLNAGGPSAFF.

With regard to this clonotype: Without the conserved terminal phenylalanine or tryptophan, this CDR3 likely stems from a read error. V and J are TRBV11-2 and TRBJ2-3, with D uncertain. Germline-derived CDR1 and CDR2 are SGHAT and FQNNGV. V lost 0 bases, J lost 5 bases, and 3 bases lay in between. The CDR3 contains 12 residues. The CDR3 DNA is TGTGCCAGCAGCTTAGACAGAGATACGCAGTATTTA. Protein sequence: CASSLDRDTQYL.

This CDR3 reads CASSFHRTGWVGYGYTF. The DNA of the CDR3 is TGTGCCAGCAGCTTCCATCGGACAGGGTGGGTGGGCTATGGCTACACCTTC. The chain uses TRBV7-2 and TRBJ1-2; 8 bases align to TRBD1. The V segment lost 3 bases and the J segment 4 bases; nucleotides outside the gene matches: 13. Per germline, CDR1 SGHTA and CDR2 FQGNSA. This CDR3 contains 17 residues. The full variable domain, in which reference TRBV7-2 and TRBJ1-2 provide the parts outside the CDR3, is GAGVSQSPSNKVTEKGKDVELRCDPISGHTALYWYRQSLGQGLEFLIYFQGNSAPDKSGLPSDRFSAERTGGSVSTLTIQRTQQEDSAVYLCASSFHRTGWVGYGYTFGSGTRLTVV.

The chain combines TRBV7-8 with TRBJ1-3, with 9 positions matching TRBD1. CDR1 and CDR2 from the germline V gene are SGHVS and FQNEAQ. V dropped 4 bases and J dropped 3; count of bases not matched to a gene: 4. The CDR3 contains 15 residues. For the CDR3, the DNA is TGTGCCAGCAGCTCGACAGGGGGAGGTGGAAACACCATATATTTT. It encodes CASSSTGGGGNTIYF.

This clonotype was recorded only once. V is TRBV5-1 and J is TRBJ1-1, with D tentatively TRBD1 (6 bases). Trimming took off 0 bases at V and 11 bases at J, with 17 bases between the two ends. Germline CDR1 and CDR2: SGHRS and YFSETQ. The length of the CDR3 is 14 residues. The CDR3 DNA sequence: TGCGCCAGCAGCTTGGTGCAGGGGTCGCGGGGCGCTTTCTTT. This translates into CASSLVQGSRGAFF.

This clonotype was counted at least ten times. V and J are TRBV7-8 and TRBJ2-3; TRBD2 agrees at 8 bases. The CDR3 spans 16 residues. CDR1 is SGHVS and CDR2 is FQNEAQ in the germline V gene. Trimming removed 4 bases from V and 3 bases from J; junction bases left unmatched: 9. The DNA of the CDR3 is TGTGCCAGCAGCTCTGTTCGGGGGGGCCGAACAGATACGCAGTATTTT. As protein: CASSSVRGGRTDTQYF.

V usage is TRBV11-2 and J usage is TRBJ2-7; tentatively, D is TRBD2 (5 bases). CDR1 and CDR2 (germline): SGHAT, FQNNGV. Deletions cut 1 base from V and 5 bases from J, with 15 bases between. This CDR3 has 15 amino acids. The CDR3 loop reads CASSLGVSEGDEQYF. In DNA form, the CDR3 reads TGTGCCAGCAGCTTAGGGGTTAGCGAAGGTGACGAGCAGTACTTC.

CDR3 loop: CASSLEGGIQYF. For the CDR3, the DNA is TGCGCCAGCAGCTTGGAAGGGGGGATTCAGTACTTC. The chain carries TRBV5-1 and TRBJ2-7; D could derive from TRBD1 or TRBD2 (6 bases each). Germline V CDR1 and CDR2: SGHRS, YFSETQ. Deletions cut 0 bases from V and 10 bases from J, with 11 bases between. This CDR3 has 12 residues. Drawing the rest from reference TRBV5-1 and TRBJ2-7, the complete variable domain is KAGVTQTPRYLIKTRGQQVTLSCSPISGHRSVSWYQQTPGQGLQFLFEYFSETQRNKGNFPGRFSGRQFSNSRSEMNVSTLELGDSALYLCASSLEGGIQYFGPGTRLTVT.

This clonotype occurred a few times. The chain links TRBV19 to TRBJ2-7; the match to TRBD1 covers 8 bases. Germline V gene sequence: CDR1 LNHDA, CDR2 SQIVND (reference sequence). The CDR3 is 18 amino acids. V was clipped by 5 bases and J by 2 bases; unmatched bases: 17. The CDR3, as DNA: TGTGCCAGTAGTGCAATCGCCGGACAGGGACAGGAGACCTACGAGCAGTACTTC. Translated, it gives CASSAIAGQGQETYEQYF.

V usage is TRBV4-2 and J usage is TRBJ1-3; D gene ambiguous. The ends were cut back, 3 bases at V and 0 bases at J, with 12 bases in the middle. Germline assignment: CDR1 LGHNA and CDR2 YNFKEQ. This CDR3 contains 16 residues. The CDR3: CASSHPGPNSGNTIYF. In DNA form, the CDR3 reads TGTGCCAGCAGCCACCCCGGACCAAACTCTGGAAACACCATATATTTT.

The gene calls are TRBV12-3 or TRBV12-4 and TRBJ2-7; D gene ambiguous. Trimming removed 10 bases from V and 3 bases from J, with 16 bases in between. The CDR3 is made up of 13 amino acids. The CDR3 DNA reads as TGTGCCACTTCGATTAGCACTCGCTACGAGCAGTACTTC. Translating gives CATSISTRYEQYF.

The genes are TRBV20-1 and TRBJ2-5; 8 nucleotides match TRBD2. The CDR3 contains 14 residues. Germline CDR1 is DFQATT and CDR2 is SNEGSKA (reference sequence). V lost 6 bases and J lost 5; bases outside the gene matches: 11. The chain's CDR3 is CSAPRSGAAETQYF. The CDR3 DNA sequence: TGCAGTGCCCCCCGTAGCGGGGCCGCTGAGACCCAGTACTTC.

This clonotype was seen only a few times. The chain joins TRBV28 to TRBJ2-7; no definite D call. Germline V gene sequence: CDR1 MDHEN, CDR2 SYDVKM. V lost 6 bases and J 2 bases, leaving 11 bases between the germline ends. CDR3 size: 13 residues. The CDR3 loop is CASSQLDTYEQYF. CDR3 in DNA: TGTGCCAGCAGCCAACTTGATACCTACGAGCAGTACTTC.

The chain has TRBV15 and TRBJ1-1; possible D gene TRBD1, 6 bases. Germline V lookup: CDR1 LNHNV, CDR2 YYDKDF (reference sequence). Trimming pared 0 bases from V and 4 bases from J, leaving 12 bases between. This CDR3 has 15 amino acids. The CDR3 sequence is CATSRDRGIGTEAFF. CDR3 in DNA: TGTGCCACCAGCAGAGATAGGGGGATCGGCACTGAAGCTTTCTTT.

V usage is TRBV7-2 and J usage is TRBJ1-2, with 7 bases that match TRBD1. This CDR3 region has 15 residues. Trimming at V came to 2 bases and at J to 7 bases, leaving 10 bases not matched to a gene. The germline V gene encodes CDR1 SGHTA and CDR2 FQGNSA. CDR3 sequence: CASSLRQGHQGGYTF. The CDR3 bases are TGTGCCAGCAGCTTAAGACAGGGACATCAGGGTGGCTACACCTTC.

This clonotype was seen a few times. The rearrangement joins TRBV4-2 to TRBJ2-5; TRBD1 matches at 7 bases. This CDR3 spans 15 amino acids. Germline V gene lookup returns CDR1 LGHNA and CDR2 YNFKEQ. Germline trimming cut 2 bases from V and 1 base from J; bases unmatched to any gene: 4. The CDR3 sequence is CASSQYDRAQETQYF. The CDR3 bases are TGTGCCAGCAGCCAATACGACAGGGCCCAAGAGACCCAGTACTTC.

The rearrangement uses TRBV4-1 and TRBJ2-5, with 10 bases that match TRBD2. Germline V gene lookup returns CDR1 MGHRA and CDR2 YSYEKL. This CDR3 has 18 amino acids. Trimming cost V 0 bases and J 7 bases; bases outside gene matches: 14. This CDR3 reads CASSQDAAGLADDATQYF. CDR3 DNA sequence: TGCGCCAGCAGCCAAGATGCTGCAGGACTAGCGGATGATGCGACCCAGTACTTC.

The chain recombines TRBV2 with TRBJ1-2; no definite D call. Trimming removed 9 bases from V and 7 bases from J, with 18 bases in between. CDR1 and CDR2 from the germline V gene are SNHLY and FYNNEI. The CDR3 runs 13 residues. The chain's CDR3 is CASTEIREAGYTF. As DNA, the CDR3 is TGTGCCAGTACGGAAATAAGGGAGGCTGGCTACACCTTC.

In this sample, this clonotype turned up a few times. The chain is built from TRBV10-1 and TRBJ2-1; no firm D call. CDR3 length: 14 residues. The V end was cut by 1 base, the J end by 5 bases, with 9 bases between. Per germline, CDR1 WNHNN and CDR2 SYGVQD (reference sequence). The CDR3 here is CASSELAGNNEQFF. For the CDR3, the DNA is TGCGCCAGCAGTGAGTTAGCTGGGAACAATGAGCAGTTCTTC.